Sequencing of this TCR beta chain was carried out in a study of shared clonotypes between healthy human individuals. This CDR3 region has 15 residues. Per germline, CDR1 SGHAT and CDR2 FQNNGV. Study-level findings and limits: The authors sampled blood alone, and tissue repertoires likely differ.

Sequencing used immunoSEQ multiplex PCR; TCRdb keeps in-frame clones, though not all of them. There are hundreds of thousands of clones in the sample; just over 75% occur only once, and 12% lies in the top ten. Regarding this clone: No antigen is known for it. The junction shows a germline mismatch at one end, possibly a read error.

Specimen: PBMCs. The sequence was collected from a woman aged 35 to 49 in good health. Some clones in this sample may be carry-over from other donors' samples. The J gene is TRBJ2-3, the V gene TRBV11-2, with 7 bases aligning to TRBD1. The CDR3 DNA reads TGTGCCAGCAGTTTAGACAGGGCTAGCACAGATACGCAGTATTTT. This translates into CASSLDRASTDTQYF.